This section outlines one T cell receptor beta chain sequence together with its context. Here immunoSEQ multiplex PCR was the method, and the copy in TCRdb shows in-frame clones only, minus some. The sample includes under 250,000 clones, around 84% of them seen just once. This CDR3 is 14 amino acids long. The J segment lost 6 bases and the V segment lost 6 bases, leaving 9 bases of the junction unmatched. CDR1 and CDR2 (germline): LNHDA, SQIVND (reference sequence). This record belongs to a study of blood T cell repertoires in COVID-19. As for the study in general: There were acute and convalescent COVID-19 samples, and they came from the United States, Italy and Spain. T cells, B-cell-depleted T cells, or PBMCs provided the cDNA or gDNA that served as material.

V and J are TRBV19 and TRBJ2-7; 9 bases align to TRBD1. This TCR was sampled from a woman aged 55-70 years who had recovered from COVID-19. Sequencing used peripheral blood. Here the CDR3 DNA reads TGTGCCAGTAGCCCGGACAGGGGCAATAGCGAGCAGTACTTC. This translates into CASSPDRGNSEQYF.